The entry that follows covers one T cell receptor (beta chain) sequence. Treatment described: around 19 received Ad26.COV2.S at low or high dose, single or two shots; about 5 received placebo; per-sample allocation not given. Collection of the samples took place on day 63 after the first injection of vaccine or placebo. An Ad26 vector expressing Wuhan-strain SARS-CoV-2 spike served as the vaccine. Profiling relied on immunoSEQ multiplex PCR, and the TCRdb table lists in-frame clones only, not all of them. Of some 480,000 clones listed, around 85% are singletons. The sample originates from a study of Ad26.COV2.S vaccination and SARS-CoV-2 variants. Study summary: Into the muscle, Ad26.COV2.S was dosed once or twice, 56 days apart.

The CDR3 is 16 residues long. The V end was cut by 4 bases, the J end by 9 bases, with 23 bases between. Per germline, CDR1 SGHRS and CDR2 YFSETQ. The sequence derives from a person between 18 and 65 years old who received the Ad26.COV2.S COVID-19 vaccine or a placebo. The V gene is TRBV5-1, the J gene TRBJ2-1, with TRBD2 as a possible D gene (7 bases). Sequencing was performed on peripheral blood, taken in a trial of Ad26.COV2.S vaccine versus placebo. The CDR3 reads CASSPTGGRGRSEQFF. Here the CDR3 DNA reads TGCGCCAGCAGCCCGACCGGGGGGCGGGGTCGGAGTGAGCAGTTCTTC.